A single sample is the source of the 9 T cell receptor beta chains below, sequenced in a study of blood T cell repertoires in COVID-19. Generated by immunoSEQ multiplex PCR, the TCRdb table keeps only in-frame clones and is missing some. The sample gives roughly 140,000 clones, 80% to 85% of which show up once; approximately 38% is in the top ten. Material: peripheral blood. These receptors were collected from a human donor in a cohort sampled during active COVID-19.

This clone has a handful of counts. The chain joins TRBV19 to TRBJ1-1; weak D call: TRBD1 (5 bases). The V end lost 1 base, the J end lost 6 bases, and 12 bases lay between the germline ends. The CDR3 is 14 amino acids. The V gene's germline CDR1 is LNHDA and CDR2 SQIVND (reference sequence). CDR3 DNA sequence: TGTGCCAGTAGTATAGCGGAGGGACTAGCTGAAGCTTTCTTT. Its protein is CASSIAEGLAEAFF.

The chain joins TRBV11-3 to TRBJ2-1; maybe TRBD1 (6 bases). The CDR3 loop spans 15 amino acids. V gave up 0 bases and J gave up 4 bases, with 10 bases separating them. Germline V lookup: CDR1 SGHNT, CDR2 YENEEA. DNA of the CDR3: TGTGCCAGCAGCTTAGAGGACAGCCGATACAATGAGCAGTTCTTC. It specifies CASSLEDSRYNEQFF.

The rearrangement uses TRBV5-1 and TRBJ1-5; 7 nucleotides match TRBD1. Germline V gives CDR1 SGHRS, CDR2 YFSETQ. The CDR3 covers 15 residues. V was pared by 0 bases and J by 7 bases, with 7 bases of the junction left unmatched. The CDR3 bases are TGCGCCAGCAGCTTGGCCGGACAGGTGGGGCAGCCCCAGCATTTT. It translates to CASSLAGQVGQPQHF.

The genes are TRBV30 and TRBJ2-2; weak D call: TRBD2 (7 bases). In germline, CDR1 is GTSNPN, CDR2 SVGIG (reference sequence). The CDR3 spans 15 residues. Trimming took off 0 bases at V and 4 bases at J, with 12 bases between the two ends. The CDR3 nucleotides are TGTGCCTGGAGTGTACGGGCGGGGGCCACCGGGGAGCTGTTTTTT. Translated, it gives CAWSVRAGATGELFF.

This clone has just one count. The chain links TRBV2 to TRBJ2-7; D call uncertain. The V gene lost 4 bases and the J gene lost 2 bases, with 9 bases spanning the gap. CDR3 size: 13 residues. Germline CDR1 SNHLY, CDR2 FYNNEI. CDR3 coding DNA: TGTGCCAGCAGTGTGATAGCTACCTACGAGCAGTACTTC. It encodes CASSVIATYEQYF.

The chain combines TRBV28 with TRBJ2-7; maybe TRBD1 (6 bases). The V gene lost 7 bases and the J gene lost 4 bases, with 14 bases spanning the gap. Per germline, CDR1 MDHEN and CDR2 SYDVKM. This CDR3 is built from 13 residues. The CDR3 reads CASKDRDLYEQYF. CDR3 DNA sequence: TGTGCCAGCAAGGACAGAGATCTTTACGAGCAGTACTTC.

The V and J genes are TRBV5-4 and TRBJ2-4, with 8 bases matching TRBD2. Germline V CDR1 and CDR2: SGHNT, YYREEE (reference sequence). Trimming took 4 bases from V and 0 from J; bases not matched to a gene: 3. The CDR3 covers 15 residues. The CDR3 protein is CASSPSGLAKNIQYF. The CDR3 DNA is TGTGCCAGCAGCCCTAGCGGGCTAGCCAAAAACATTCAGTACTTC.

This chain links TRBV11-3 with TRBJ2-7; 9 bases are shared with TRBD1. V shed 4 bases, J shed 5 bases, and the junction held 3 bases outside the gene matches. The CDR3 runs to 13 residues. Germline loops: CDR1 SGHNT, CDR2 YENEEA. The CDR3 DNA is TGTGCCAGCAGCTCTACAGGGGGCAACGAGCAGTACTTC. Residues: CASSSTGGNEQYF.

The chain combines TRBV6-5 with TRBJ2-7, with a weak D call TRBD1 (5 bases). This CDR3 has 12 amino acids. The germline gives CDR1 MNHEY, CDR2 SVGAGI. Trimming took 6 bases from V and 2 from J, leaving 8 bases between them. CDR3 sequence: CASSQGTYEQYF. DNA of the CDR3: TGTGCCAGCAGCCAGGGAACCTACGAGCAGTACTTC.